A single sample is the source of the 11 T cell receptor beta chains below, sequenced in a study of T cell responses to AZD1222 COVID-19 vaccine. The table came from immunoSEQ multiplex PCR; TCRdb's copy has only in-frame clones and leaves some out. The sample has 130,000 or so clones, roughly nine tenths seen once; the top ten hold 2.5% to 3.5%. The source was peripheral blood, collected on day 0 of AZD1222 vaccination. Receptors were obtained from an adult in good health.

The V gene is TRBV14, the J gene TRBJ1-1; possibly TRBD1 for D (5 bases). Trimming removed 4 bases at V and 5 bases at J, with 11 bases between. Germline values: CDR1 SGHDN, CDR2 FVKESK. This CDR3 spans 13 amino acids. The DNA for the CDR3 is TGTGCCAGCAGCCTCGAGAGGGGAACTGAAGCTTTCTTT. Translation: CASSLERGTEAFF.

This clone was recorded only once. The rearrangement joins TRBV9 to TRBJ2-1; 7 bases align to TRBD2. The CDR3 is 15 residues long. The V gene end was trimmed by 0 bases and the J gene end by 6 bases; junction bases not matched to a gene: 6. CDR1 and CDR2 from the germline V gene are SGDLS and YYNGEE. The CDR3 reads CASSVVLSGRNEQFF. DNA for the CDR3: TGTGCCAGCAGCGTAGTCCTTAGCGGGCGCAATGAGCAGTTCTTC.

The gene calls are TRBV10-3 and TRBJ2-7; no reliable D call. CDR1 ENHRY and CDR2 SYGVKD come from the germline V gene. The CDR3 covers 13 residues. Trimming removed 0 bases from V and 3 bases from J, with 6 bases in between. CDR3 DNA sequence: TGTGCCATCAGTGAGTCAGGGATCTACGAGCAGTACTTC. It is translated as CAISESGIYEQYF.

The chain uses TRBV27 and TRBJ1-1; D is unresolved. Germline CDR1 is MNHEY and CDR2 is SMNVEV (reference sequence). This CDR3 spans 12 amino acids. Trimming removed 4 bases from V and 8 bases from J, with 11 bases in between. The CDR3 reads CASSSGGREAFF. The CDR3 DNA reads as TGTGCCAGCAGTTCGGGCGGGAGGGAAGCTTTCTTT.

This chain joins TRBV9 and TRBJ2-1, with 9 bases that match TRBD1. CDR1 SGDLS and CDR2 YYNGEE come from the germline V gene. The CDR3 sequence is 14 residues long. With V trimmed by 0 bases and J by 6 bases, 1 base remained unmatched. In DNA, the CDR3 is TGTGCCAGCAGCGTAGGGGGACAGGGCAATGAGCAGTTCTTC. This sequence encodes CASSVGGQGNEQFF.

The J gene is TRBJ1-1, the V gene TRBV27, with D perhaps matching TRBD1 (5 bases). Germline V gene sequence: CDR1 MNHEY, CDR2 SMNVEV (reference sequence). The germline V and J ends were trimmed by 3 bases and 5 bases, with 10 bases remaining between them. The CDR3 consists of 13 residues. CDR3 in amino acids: CASSFRGGTEAFF. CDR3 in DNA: TGTGCCAGCAGTTTTCGGGGCGGAACTGAAGCTTTCTTT.

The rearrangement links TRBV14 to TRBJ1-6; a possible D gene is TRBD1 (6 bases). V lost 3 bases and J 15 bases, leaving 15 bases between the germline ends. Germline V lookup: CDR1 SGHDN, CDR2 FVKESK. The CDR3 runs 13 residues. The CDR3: CASSQSWTAFLHF. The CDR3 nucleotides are TGTGCCAGCAGCCAGTCATGGACAGCTTTCCTCCACTTT.

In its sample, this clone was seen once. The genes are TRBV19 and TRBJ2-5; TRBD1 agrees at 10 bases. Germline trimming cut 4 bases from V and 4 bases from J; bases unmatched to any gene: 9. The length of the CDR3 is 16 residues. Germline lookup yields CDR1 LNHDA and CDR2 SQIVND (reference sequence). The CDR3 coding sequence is TGTGCCAGTAGTAGTCCCGGGACAGGGGACGGAGAGACCCAGTACTTC. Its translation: CASSSPGTGDGETQYF.

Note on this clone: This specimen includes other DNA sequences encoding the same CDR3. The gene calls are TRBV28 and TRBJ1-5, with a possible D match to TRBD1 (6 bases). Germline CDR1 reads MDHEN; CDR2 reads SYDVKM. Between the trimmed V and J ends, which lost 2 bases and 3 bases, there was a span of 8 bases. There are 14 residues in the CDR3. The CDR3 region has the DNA TGTGCCAGCAGTTTAGGACAGCTCAATCAGCCCCAGCATTTT. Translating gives CASSLGQLNQPQHF.

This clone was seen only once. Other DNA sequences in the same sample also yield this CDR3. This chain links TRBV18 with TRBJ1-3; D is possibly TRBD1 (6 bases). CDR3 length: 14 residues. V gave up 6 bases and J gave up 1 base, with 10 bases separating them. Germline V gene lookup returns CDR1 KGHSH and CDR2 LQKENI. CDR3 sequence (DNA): TGTGCCAGCTCGACCGGGACATCTGGAAACACCATATATTTT. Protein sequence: CASSTGTSGNTIYF. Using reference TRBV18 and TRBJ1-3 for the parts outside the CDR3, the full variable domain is NAGVMQNPRHLVRRRGQEARLRCSPMKGHSHVYWYRQLPEEGLKFMVYLQKENIIDESGMPKERFSAEFPKEGPSILRIQQVVRGDSAAYFCASSTGTSGNTIYFGEGSWLTVV.

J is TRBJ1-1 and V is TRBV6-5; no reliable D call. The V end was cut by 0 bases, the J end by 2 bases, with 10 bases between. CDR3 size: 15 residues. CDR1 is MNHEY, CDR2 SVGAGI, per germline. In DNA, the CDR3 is TGTGCCAGCAGTTACTCGAATCCGGGAAACACTGAAGCTTTCTTT. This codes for CASSYSNPGNTEAFF.